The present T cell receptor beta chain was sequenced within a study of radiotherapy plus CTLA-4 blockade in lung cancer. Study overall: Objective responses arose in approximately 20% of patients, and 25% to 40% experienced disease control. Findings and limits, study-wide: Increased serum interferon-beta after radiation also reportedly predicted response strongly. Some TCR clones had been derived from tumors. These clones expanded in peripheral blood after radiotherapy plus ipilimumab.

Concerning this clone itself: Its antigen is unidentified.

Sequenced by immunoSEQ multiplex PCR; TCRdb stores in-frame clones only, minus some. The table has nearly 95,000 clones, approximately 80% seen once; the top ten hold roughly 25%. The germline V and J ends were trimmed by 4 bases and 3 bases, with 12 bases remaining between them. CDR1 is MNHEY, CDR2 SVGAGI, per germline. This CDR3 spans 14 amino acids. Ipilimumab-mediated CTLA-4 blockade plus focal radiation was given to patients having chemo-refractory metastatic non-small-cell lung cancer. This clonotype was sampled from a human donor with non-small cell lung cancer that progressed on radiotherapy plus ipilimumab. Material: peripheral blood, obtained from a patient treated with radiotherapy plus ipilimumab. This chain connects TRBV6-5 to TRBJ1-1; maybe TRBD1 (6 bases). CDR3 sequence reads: CASSLQGIDTEAFF. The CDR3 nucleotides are TGTGCCAGCAGTTTACAGGGAATTGACACTGAAGCTTTCTTT.